Sequencing of this TCR beta chain was carried out in a study of blood T cell repertoires in COVID-19 (dated by TCRdb to 2020 to 2022). About the full investigation: Samples covering the acute and convalescent phases of COVID-19 were provided by collaborators in the United States, Italy and Spain. The material from the prospective study consisted of cDNA or gDNA derived from T cells, B-cell-depleted T cells, or PBMCs. Subjects who had been exposed to COVID-19, were actively infected with it, or had recovered from it provided the deeply sampled blood TCRbeta repertoires that made up the dataset. The repertoires were released in a freely available public database intended as a resource for research on the immune response to SARS-CoV-2. The samples were drawn from two sources: the first 160 participants of the ongoing ImmuneRACE study, and 1,254 subjects contributed by 6 global collaborators. Sample metadata almost always included a de-identified subject ID, COVID-19 status, age in years and sex. Where HLA class I and class II types were available, the types were taken from metadata supplied by the sample provider, not from assay-based typing.

Comments on this clone: What antigen it recognizes has not been identified. No base quality information exists; no much larger clone differs at one position.

CDR1 and CDR2 (LNHDA, SQIVND) derive from the germline V gene (reference sequence). Trimming removed 3 bases from V and 7 bases from J, leaving 9 bases between the germline ends. The CDR3 measures 13 amino acids from cysteine to phenylalanine. The kept DNA is CDR3 alone, 39 bases in frame from the first base. TCRbeta CDR3 regions were amplified from genomic DNA by means of the immunoSEQ Assay, a bias-controlled multiplex PCR. Per the authors' processing: The number of nucleated cells in each sample was estimated by amplification of reference gene primers within the assay. Sequence reads were collapsed and filtered to measure the absolute abundance of every unique TCRbeta CDR3 rearrangement. For each sample, productive Simpson clonality was calculated as the square root of Simpson's diversity index over productive rearrangements. TCRdb stores this immuneACCESS table with in-frame sequences only. Part of the clones is absent; in the studies checked, under half of the shortfall reflects unresolved V genes, and no reason is known for the rest. From that table come the V and J calls and clone size; the DNA was used to work out D and trimming. Across this sample there are about 440,000 clones, with approximately 88% seen only once. Of the sample, 10% to 15% is held by the ten largest clones.

At one collaborating source in Seattle, patients were enrolled during active infection and were followed longitudinally through the course of disease. The collaborating institutions used their own protocols to collect whole blood in K2EDTA tubes. For TCRbeta analysis, collaborator samples were shipped as frozen whole blood, as isolated PBMCs, or as DNA extracted from either sample type. Points the paper makes about the study in general: How much clinical and demographic metadata was included differed by source and by participant, and the metadata was provided uncurated.

Sequencing input: peripheral blood. The sequence is built from TRBV19 and TRBJ2-2; 6 matching bases give a weak D call of TRBD1. This sequence was found in a woman aged 50 to 60 with COVID-19, enrolled during active disease. The sequenced DNA is TGTGCCAGTAGTATGAACAGGGACGGGGAGCTGTTTTTT. It is translated as CASSMNRDGELFF.